This entry concerns a single T cell receptor (beta chain). This clone was detected once. Its recognized antigen is unknown. One base away there is no much larger clone; base qualities are not given. From V the trimming removes 5 bases and from J it removes 0 bases, while the gene matches leave 8 bases of the junction unaccounted for. Per the germline V gene (reference sequence), SGHNT is the CDR1 and YYREEE is the CDR2. From its cysteine to its phenylalanine, the CDR3 spans 16 amino acids. Only the CDR3 region is kept as DNA, spanning 48 bases read in frame from base 1. Participants in the prospective study were enrolled through a virtual design, were aged roughly 18 to 100 years, and lived in roughly 26 United States geographic areas. In the prospective study, participants were assigned to cohorts based on the clinical history participants reported in a screening survey and a study questionnaire. ImmuneRACE Cohort 3 recovered participants were defined by two consecutive negative NP/OP PCR tests, healthcare professional clearance, or symptom resolution. Mobile phlebotomists in the prospective study collected whole blood, serum and a nasopharyngeal or oropharyngeal swab from every participant. Over an approximately two-month period, participants in the prospective study had the option of providing additional blood draws and questionnaires. Blood samples from the prospective study were shipped frozen or at room temperature prior to DNA extraction.

The data are from a study of blood T cell repertoires in COVID-19 (TCRdb year 2020). Background on the whole study: Samples covering the acute and convalescent phases of COVID-19 were provided by collaborators in the United States, Italy and Spain. The prospective study material was composed of cDNA or gDNA derived from T cells, B-cell-depleted T cells, or PBMCs. Subjects who had been exposed to COVID-19, were actively infected with it, or had recovered from it provided the deeply sampled blood TCRbeta repertoires that made up the dataset. The repertoires were made available in a free public database intended to serve as a resource for research on the immune response to SARS-CoV-2. Samples came from the ongoing ImmuneRACE study (first 160 participants) plus 1,254 subjects from 6 global collaborators. The sample metadata nearly always contained a de-identified subject ID, COVID-19 status, age in years and sex. HLA class I and class II types, where available, came from metadata supplied by the sample provider rather than from assay-based typing. Results and caveats for the whole study, not just this receptor: Clinical and demographic metadata were provided uncurated, with the amount varying by source and participant.

TCRbeta CDR3 regions were amplified from genomic DNA using the immunoSEQ Assay, a bias-controlled multiplex PCR. The original methods were these. The number of nucleated cells in each sample was estimated by amplification of reference gene primers within the assay. To quantify the absolute abundance of each unique TCRbeta CDR3 rearrangement, sequence reads were collapsed and filtered. For each sample, productive Simpson clonality was calculated as the square root of Simpson's diversity index over productive rearrangements. TCRdb took this table from immuneACCESS and kept in-frame rearrangements with V and J called. Such tables lack part of the clones; where checked against another copy, unresolved V genes explain under half of the gap, and the rest is unexplained. That table is the source of V, J and clone size, and D and trimming were worked out from the DNA. The sample table lists fewer than 250,000 clones, around 80% of them with a count of one. Of the sample, approximately 2% falls within the top ten clones.

Sequencing was performed on PBMCs or T cells enriched from blood (not recorded which). This receptor was identified in a man between 60 and 75 years old who had recovered from COVID-19. The chain is encoded by TRBV5-4 joined to TRBJ2-1; TRBD1 fits 7 bases in the junction. The DNA sequence reads TGTGCCAGCAGTACATACAGGGGACCCTCCTACAATGAGCAGTTCTTC. Its coded protein is CASSTYRGPSYNEQFF. The full variable domain, with segments outside the CDR3 supplied by the reference TRBV5-4 and TRBJ2-1 proteins, appears as ETGVTQSPTHLIKTRGQQVTLRCSSQSGHNTVSWYQQALGQGPQFIFQYYREEENGRGNFPPRFSGLQFPNYSSELNVNALELDDSALYLCASSTYRGPSYNEQFFGPGTRLTVL.